The 7 T cell receptor beta chains below were found in one sample sequenced in a study of CD4 T cells in relation to SARS-CoV-2 and coronaviruses. CD4+ T cells from unexposed donors were obtained before the COVID-19 pandemic (2011-2018). CD4+ T cells were isolated from the cells after roughly 11 days of culture. Measured with immunoSEQ multiplex PCR; TCRdb has only the in-frame clones, and not every one. The sample holds some 19,000 clones, more than 60% seen once. These receptors have no known antigen. The sequenced sample was CD4+ T cells from PBMCs, cultured in vitro. These receptors were obtained from a human donor in good health.

V is TRBV18 and J is TRBJ2-4, with 7 bases lining up with TRBD1. The CDR3 runs to 14 residues. V was pared by 4 bases and J by 7 bases, with 7 bases of the junction left unmatched. Germline V gene lookup returns CDR1 KGHSH and CDR2 LQKENI. CDR3: CASSRLGRGNIQYF. CDR3 bases: TGTGCCAGCTCACGTCTGGGCAGGGGGAACATTCAGTACTTC.

This clone was found once. The rearrangement joins TRBV5-4 to TRBJ2-1; D possibly matches TRBD1 or TRBD2 (6 bases each). There are 18 residues in the CDR3. Germline V CDR1 and CDR2: SGHNT, YYREEE (reference sequence). The V end was cut by 2 bases, the J end by 0 bases, with 18 bases between. This CDR3 reads CASSFGGHFSSSYNEQFF. The DNA of the CDR3 is TGTGCCAGCAGCTTCGGGGGCCACTTCTCGAGCTCCTACAATGAGCAGTTCTTC. Filled out from reference TRBV5-4 and TRBJ2-1, the complete variable domain reads ETGVTQSPTHLIKTRGQQVTLRCSSQSGHNTVSWYQQALGQGPQFIFQYYREEENGRGNFPPRFSGLQFPNYSSELNVNALELDDSALYLCASSFGGHFSSSYNEQFFGPGTRLTVL.

V usage is TRBV5-4 and J usage is TRBJ2-1; 14 nucleotides line up with TRBD2. The V gene's germline CDR1 is SGHNT and CDR2 YYREEE (reference sequence). CDR3 length: 15 residues. J lost 8 bases, V lost 4 bases, and 5 bases had no gene match. CDR3 amino acids: CASSETSGRGYEQFF. In DNA form, the CDR3 reads TGTGCCAGCAGCGAGACTAGCGGGAGGGGCTATGAGCAGTTCTTC. Full variable domain (outside the CDR3, taken from reference TRBV5-4 and TRBJ2-1): ETGVTQSPTHLIKTRGQQVTLRCSSQSGHNTVSWYQQALGQGPQFIFQYYREEENGRGNFPPRFSGLQFPNYSSELNVNALELDDSALYLCASSETSGRGYEQFFGPGTRLTVL.

This rearrangement joins TRBV14 to TRBJ2-5; 13 bases match TRBD2. Trimming at V came to 4 bases and at J to 0 bases, leaving 8 bases not matched to a gene. Per the germline V gene, CDR1 is SGHDN and CDR2 is FVKESK. This CDR3 has 18 residues. The DNA of the CDR3 is TGTGCCAGCAGCCGGGGACTAGCGGGAACCACGTACCAAGAGACCCAGTACTTC. Protein product: CASSRGLAGTTYQETQYF.

The CDR3 reads CASSQDTGLYGYTF. CDR3 DNA sequence: TGCGCCAGCAGCCAAGATACCGGACTCTATGGCTACACCTTC. The rearrangement links TRBV4-3 to TRBJ1-2; D not certain. The CDR3 has 14 amino acids. Deletions cut 0 bases from V and 4 bases from J, with 9 bases between. CDR1 is LGHNA and CDR2 is YSLEER in the germline V gene.

The CDR3 here is CASSEGLAGVNEQFF. The CDR3 DNA reads as TGTGCCAGCAGTGAAGGGCTAGCGGGAGTAAACGAGCAGTTCTTC. This sequence joins TRBV25-1 and TRBJ2-1; TRBD2 agrees at 10 bases. CDR1 is MGHDK and CDR2 is SYGVNS in the germline V gene. V was pared by 2 bases and J by 10 bases, with 8 bases of the junction left unmatched. This CDR3 region has 15 residues.

This chain joins TRBV5-8 and TRBJ1-4; D remains ambiguous. CDR1 is SGHTS and CDR2 is YDEGEE in the germline V gene. The CDR3 runs 11 residues. The V and J ends lost 5 bases and 8 bases respectively, with 7 bases between them. This CDR3 is CASRWGEKLFF. The CDR3 DNA reads as TGTGCCAGCAGGTGGGGAGAAAAACTGTTTTTT.